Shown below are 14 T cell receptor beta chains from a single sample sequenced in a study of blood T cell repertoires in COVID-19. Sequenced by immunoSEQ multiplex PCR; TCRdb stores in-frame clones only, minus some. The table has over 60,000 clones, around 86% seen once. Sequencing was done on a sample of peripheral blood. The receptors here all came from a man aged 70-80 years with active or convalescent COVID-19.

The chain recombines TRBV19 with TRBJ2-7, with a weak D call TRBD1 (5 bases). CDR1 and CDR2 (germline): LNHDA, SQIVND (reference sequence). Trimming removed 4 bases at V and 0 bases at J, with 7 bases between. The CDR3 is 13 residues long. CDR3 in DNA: TGTGCCAGTAGTACAGACAGCTCCTACGAGCAGTACTTC. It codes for CASSTDSSYEQYF.

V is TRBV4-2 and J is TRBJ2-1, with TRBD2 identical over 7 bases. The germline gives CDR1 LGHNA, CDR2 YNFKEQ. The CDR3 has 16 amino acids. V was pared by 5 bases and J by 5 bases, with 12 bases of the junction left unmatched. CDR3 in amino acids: CASSFVEGGPHNEQFF. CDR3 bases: TGTGCCAGCAGCTTCGTGGAGGGAGGGCCTCACAATGAGCAGTTCTTC.

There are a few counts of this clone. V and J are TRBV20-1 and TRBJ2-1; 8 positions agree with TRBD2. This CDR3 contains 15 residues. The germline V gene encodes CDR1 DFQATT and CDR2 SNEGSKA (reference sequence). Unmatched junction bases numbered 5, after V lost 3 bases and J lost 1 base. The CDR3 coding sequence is TGCAGTGCTAGTCCGGGAGGGCGGTCCTACAATGAGCAGTTCTTC. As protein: CSASPGGRSYNEQFF.

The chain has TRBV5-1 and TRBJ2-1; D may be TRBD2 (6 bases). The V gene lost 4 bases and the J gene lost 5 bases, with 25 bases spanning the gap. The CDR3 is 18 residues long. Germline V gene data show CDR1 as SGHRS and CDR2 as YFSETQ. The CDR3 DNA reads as TGCGCCAGCAGCCCGGCGGGTGGGAGGCGTCACATAAACAATGAGCAGTTCTTC. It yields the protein CASSPAGGRRHINNEQFF.

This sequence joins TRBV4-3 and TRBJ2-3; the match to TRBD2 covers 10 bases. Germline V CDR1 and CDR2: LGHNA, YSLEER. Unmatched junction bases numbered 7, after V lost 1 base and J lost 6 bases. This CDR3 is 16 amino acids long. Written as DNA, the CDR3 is TGCGCCAGCAGCCAAGCCGCAGCGGGAGGGCGCGATACGCAGTATTTT. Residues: CASSQAAAGGRDTQYF.

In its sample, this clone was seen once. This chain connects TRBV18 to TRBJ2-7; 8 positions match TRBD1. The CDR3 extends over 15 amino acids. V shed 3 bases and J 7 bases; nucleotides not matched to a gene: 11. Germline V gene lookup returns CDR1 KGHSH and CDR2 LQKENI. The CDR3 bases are TGTGCCAGCTCACCTGGGGGACAGGCACTAGGGGAGCAGTACTTC. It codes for CASSPGGQALGEQYF.

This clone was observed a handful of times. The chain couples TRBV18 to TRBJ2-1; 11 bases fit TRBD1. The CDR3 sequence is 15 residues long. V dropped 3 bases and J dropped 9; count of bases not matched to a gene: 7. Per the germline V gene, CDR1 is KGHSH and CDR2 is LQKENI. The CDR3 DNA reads TGTGCCAGCTCACCGGACAGGGGGCGGCTGGGTGAGCAGTTCTTC. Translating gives CASSPDRGRLGEQFF.

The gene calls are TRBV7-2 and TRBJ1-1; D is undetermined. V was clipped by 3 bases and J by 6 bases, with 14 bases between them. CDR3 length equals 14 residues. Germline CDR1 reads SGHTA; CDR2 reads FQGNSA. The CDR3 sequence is CASSLRLDRAEAFF. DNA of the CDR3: TGTGCCAGCAGCTTGAGGTTGGATCGAGCTGAAGCTTTCTTT.

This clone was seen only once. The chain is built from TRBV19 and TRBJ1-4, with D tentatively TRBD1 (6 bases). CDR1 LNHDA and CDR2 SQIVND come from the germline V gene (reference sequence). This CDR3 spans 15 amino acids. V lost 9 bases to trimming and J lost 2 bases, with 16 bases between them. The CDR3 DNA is TGTGCCAGCAACGGGGGGGCGTCTACTAATGAAAAACTGTTTTTT. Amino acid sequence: CASNGGASTNEKLFF.

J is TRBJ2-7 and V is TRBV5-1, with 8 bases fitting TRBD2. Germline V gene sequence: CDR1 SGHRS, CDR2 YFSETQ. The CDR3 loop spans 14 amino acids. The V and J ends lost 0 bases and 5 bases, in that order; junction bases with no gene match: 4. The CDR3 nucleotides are TGCGCCAGCAGCTTGGCCTTTAGCGGGAACGAGCAGTACTTC. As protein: CASSLAFSGNEQYF.

The CDR3 here is CASSQGGRSNGYTF. In nucleotides, the CDR3 is TGTGCCAGCAGCCAAGGGGGCAGGTCTAATGGCTACACCTTC. V gene TRBV3-1 (or the pseudogene TRBV3-2) combines with J gene TRBJ1-2; weak D call: TRBD1 (5 bases). The V and J ends lost 1 base and 6 bases respectively, with 12 bases between them. Germline V gene data show CDR1 as LGHDT and CDR2 as YNNKEL (reference sequence). This CDR3 is built from 14 residues.

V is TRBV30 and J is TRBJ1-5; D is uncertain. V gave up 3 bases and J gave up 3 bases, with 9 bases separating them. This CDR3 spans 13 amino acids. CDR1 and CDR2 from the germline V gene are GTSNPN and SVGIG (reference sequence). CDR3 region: CAWSGGPNQPQHF. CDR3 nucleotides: TGTGCCTGGAGCGGAGGGCCCAATCAGCCCCAGCATTTT. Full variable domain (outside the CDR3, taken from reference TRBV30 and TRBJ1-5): SQTIHQWPATLVQPVGSPLSLECTVEGTSNPNLYWYRQAAGRGLQLLFYSVGIGQISSEVPQNLSASRPQDRQFILSSKKLLLSDSGFYLCAWSGGPNQPQHFGDGTRLSIL.

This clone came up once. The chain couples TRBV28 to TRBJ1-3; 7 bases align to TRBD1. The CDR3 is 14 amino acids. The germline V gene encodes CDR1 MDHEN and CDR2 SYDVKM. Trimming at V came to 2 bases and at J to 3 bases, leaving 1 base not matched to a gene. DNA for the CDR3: TGTGCCAGCAGTTTAGACAGGGTTGGAAACACCATATATTTT. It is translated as CASSLDRVGNTIYF.

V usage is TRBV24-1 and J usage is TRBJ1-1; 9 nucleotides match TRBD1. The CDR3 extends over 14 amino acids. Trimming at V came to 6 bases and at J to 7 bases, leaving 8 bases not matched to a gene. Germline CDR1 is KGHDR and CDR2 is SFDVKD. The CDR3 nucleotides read TGTGCCACCAGTCCGGGACAGGGATTTCATGAAGCTTTCTTT. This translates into CATSPGQGFHEAFF.